Presented here are 2 T cell receptor beta chains from one specimen sequenced in a study of cytotoxic CD8 clonotypes in ibrutinib-treated CLL. Here immunoSEQ multiplex PCR was the method, and the copy in TCRdb shows in-frame clones only, minus some. In the table there are approximately 100,000 clones, about 72% of which are singletons. The starting material was PBMCs, obtained after 12 months of ibrutinib treatment. These receptors came from a human donor with chronic lymphocytic leukemia.

This chain uses TRBV29-1 with TRBJ2-2; D uncertain. This CDR3 region has 15 residues. Per germline, CDR1 SQVTM and CDR2 ANQGSEA. V shed 4 bases and J shed 1 base, with 13 bases lying between them. The CDR3 bases are TGCAGCGTTGGTCATTTGTCAGGGAACACCGGGGAGCTGTTTTTT. It is translated as CSVGHLSGNTGELFF.

The CDR3 sequence: CAISEGQGGGQPQHF. CDR3 in DNA: TGTGCCATCAGTGAGGGTCAGGGGGGCGGTCAGCCCCAGCATTTT. This rearrangement joins TRBV10-3 to TRBJ1-5; TRBD1 agrees at 7 bases. With V trimmed by 2 bases and J by 6 bases, 7 bases remained unmatched. This CDR3 region has 15 residues. Germline V gene sequence: CDR1 ENHRY, CDR2 SYGVKD.